These 11 T cell receptor beta chains were all obtained from the same sample, sequenced in a study of identifying expanded T cells in peripheral blood (dated by TCRdb to 2018 to 2020). Libraries came from the immunoSEQ multiplex PCR assay. TCRdb carries this immuneACCESS record with in-frame sequences only. Its versions omit some clonotypes, under half of them owing to an unresolved V gene in the studies checked, with the rest unexplained. The sample table records about 89,000 clones; roughly 88% of these occur just once. The biggest ten clones account for 4% of the sample. The sequenced sample consisted of blood. The origin of the receptors is a person between 18 and 70 years old in good health.

The chain joins TRBV5-1 to TRBJ2-3, with D perhaps matching TRBD1 (5 bases). This CDR3 has 13 residues. V lost 2 bases and J lost 3, with 7 bases in between. CDR1 is SGHRS, CDR2 YFSETQ, per germline. CDR3 region: CASSLKGTDTQYF. CDR3 coding DNA: TGCGCCAGCAGCTTAAAGGGGACAGATACGCAGTATTTT.

The sample holds one count of this clone. The rearrangement links TRBV19 to TRBJ2-1; D perhaps matches TRBD2 (8 bases). V was clipped by 6 bases and J by 6 bases, with 24 bases between them. The CDR3 loop spans 17 amino acids. Germline loops: CDR1 LNHDA, CDR2 SQIVND (reference sequence). In DNA, the CDR3 is TGTGCCAGTAGCCCGGGGGGGGGAGGACAGGTCTTCAATGAGCAGTTCTTC. Translation gives CASSPGGGGQVFNEQFF.

The V gene is TRBV27, the J gene TRBJ2-7; TRBD1 might be the D (5 bases). The CDR3 is 15 residues long. Per the germline V gene, CDR1 is MNHEY and CDR2 is SMNVEV (reference sequence). V lost 3 bases to trimming and J lost 3 bases, with 15 bases between them. The DNA of the CDR3 is TGTGCCAGCAGTTTTTCAGGGAAATCATACTACGAGCAGTACTTC. Its translation: CASSFSGKSYYEQYF.

The chain is built from TRBV11-2 and TRBJ2-3, with TRBD2 matching 12 bases. The CDR3 is 17 amino acids. V shed 5 bases, J shed 6 bases, and the junction held 12 bases outside the gene matches. The V gene's germline CDR1 is SGHAT and CDR2 FQNNGV. The CDR3 region is CASSRTTSGSFLDTQYF. For the CDR3, the DNA is TGTGCCAGCAGCCGGACGACTAGCGGGAGTTTTTTGGATACGCAGTATTTT.

The V gene is TRBV19, the J gene TRBJ1-3; 8 bases match TRBD1. V trimming: 5 bases; J trimming: 2 bases; junction bases outside the gene matches: 14. The length of the CDR3 is 18 residues. Per the germline V gene, CDR1 is LNHDA and CDR2 is SQIVND (reference sequence). CDR3 DNA sequence: TGTGCCAGTAGTGAGCGTCCCGGGACAGGCTACCCTGGAAACACCATATATTTT. Translating it yields CASSERPGTGYPGNTIYF.

The chain couples TRBV9 to TRBJ1-1; perhaps TRBD1 as D (6 bases). Per germline, CDR1 SGDLS and CDR2 YYNGEE. Trimming removed 4 bases at V and 3 bases at J, with 16 bases between. The CDR3 is 15 amino acids. CDR3: CASSPPTGRDTEAFF. CDR3 sequence (DNA): TGTGCCAGCAGCCCGCCGACAGGACGAGACACTGAAGCTTTCTTT. The full variable domain, in which reference TRBV9 and TRBJ1-1 provide the parts outside the CDR3, is DSGVTQTPKHLITATGQRVTLRCSPRSGDLSVYWYQQSLDQGLQFLIQYYNGEERAKGNILERFSAQQFPDLHSELNLSSLELGDSALYFCASSPPTGRDTEAFFGQGTRLTVV.

The V call is TRBV6-6, the J call TRBJ2-7; D is unresolved. With 4 bases removed from V and 5 bases from J, the gap between germline ends came to 6 bases. Germline V gene lookup returns CDR1 MNHNY and CDR2 SVGAGI (reference sequence). There are 11 residues in the CDR3. In DNA form, the CDR3 reads TGTGCCAGCAGTTCGGGTCACGAGCAGTACTTC. Its protein is CASSSGHEQYF.

The rearrangement links TRBV15 to TRBJ2-7; D is uncertain. Germline V gene data show CDR1 as LNHNV and CDR2 as YYDKDF (reference sequence). Trimming left V 0 bases short and J 7 bases short, with 10 bases between. This CDR3 is built from 13 residues. This CDR3 reads CATSREGLREQYF. Here the CDR3 DNA reads TGTGCCACCAGCAGAGAAGGGCTTCGGGAGCAGTACTTC.

This chain joins TRBV7-9 and TRBJ2-7; tentative D call: TRBD1 (6 bases). Trimming removed 5 bases at V and 7 bases at J, with 12 bases between. Germline V gene data show CDR1 as SEHNR and CDR2 as FQNEAQ (reference sequence). The CDR3 consists of 12 residues. The CDR3 loop reads CASSNRVGEQYF. The CDR3 DNA reads TGTGCCAGCAGCAACAGGGTAGGGGAGCAGTACTTC. Drawing the rest from reference TRBV7-9 and TRBJ2-7, the complete variable domain is DTGVSQNPRHKITKRGQNVTFRCDPISEHNRLYWYRQTLGQGPEFLTYFQNEAQLEKSRLLSDRFSAERPKGSFSTLEIQRTEQGDSAMYLCASSNRVGEQYFGPGTRLTVT.

The chain links TRBV6-1 to TRBJ2-1, with 10 bases fitting TRBD2. Germline CDR1 and CDR2: MNHNS and SASEGT. The CDR3 covers 18 residues. Trimming removed 4 bases from V and 3 bases from J; junction bases left unmatched: 12. This CDR3 reads CASSGVIAGGLVYNEQFF. CDR3 in DNA: TGTGCCAGCAGTGGGGTGATAGCGGGAGGTTTGGTCTACAATGAGCAGTTCTTC.

The chain uses TRBV9 and TRBJ2-7; no firm D call. Germline CDR1 is SGDLS and CDR2 is YYNGEE. This CDR3 spans 15 amino acids. Trimming took 0 bases from V and 4 from J, leaving 14 bases between them. For the CDR3, the DNA is TGTGCCAGCAGCGTAGGGGATTCCTTGATGTACGAGCAGTACTTC. Protein product: CASSVGDSLMYEQYF. Supplemented by reference TRBV9 and TRBJ2-7, the full variable domain reads DSGVTQTPKHLITATGQRVTLRCSPRSGDLSVYWYQQSLDQGLQFLIQYYNGEERAKGNILERFSAQQFPDLHSELNLSSLELGDSALYFCASSVGDSLMYEQYFGPGTRLTVT.